This T cell receptor (beta chain) was identified during a study of cytomegalovirus exposure and HLA in healthy donors. A word on this clone: Its antigen is unknown.

Findings and limits, study-wide: Rarity characterized most TCR sequences, yet some public TCRs appeared in many donors.

Trimming took off 0 bases at V and 2 bases at J, with 12 bases between the two ends. The CDR3 has 16 amino acids. In germline, CDR1 is LGHNA, CDR2 YNFKEQ. Vbeta (60) and Jbeta (13) primers were used in the PCR. Sequencing was performed with immunoSEQ multiplex PCR; in TCRdb, only in-frame clones are kept and a portion is missing. This table lists tens of thousands of clones. The chain carries TRBV4-2 and TRBJ2-3, with D maybe TRBD1 (6 bases). The sample comprised PBMCs. The clonotype comes from a woman aged 40 to 50 in good health and CMV-seronegative. Here the CDR3 DNA reads TGTGCCAGCAGCCAAGAACAGGGAAGTATCACAGATACGCAGTATTTT. It specifies CASSQEQGSITDTQYF.